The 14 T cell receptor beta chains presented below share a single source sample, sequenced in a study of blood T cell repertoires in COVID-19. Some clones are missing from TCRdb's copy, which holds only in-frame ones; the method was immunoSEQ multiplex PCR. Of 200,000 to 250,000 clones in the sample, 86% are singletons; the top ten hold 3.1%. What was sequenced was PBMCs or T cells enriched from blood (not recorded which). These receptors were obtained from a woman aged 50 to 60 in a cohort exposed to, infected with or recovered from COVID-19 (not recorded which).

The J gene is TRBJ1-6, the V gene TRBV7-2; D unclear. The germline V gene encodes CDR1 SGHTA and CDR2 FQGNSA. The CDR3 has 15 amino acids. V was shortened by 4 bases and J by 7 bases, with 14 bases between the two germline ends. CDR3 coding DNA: TGTGCCAGCAGCTCCAACCAGGAACCGAATTCACCCCTCCACTTT. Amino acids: CASSSNQEPNSPLHF.

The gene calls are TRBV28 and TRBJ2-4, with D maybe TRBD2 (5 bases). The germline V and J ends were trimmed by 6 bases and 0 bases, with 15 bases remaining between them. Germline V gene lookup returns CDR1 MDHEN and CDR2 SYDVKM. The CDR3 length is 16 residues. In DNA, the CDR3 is TGTGCCAGCAGGGAGATTAGCGACTCAGCCAAAAACATTCAGTACTTC. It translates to CASREISDSAKNIQYF.

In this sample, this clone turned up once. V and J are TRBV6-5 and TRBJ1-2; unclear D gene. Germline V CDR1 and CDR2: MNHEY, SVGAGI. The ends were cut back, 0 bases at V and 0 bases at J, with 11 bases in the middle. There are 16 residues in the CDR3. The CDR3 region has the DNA TGTGCCAGCAGTTACTCTCCGAGGCACTCTAACTATGGCTACACCTTC. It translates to CASSYSPRHSNYGYTF.

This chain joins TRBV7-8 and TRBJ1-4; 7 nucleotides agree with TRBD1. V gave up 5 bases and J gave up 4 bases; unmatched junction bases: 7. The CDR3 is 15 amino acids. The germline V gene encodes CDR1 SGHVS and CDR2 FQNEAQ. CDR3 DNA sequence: TGTGCCAGCAGCGCCCACAGGGACAGTAATGAAAAACTGTTTTTT. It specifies CASSAHRDSNEKLFF.

CDR3 loop: CATSPGQMYGYTF. In DNA, the CDR3 is TGTGCCACCAGCCCGGGACAGATGTATGGCTACACCTTC. The rearrangement links TRBV15 to TRBJ1-2, with 7 bases that match TRBD1. This CDR3 contains 13 residues. Germline values: CDR1 LNHNV, CDR2 YYDKDF (reference sequence). V lost 5 bases, J lost 5 bases, and 5 bases stayed unmatched.

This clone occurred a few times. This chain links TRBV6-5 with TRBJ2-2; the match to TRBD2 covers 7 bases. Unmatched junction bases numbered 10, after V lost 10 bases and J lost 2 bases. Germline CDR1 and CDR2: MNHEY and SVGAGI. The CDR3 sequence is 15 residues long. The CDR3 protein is CATRRGGINTGELFF. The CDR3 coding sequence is TGTGCCACCCGGCGGGGAGGGATAAACACCGGGGAGCTGTTTTTT.

The chain's CDR3 is CAWGFTGGSEAFF. The CDR3 DNA sequence: TGTGCCTGGGGGTTTACAGGGGGCTCTGAAGCTTTCTTT. J is TRBJ1-1 and V is TRBV30; 9 nucleotides agree with TRBD1. The CDR3 has 13 residues. Trimming took 5 bases from V and 6 from J; bases not matched to a gene: 7. Looked up from germline, CDR1 is GTSNPN and CDR2 is SVGIG (reference sequence).

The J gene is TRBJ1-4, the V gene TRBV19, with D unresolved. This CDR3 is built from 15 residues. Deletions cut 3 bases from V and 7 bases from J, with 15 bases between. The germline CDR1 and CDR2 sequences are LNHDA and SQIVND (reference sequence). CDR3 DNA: TGTGCCAGTAGTATTTCCCTGGGTCGGGGTGAAAAACTGTTTTTT. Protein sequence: CASSISLGRGEKLFF.

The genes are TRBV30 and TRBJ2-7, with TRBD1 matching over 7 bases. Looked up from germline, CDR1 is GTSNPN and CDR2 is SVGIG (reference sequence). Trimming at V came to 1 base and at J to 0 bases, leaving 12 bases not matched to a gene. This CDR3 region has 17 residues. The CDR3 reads CAWSAPRTGIFSYEQYF. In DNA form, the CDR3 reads TGTGCCTGGAGTGCCCCGAGGACAGGCATATTCTCCTACGAGCAGTACTTC.

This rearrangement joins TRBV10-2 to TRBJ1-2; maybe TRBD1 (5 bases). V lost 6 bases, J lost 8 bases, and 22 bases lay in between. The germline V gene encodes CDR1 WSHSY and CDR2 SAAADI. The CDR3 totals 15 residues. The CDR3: CASRSGGGPQGGYTF. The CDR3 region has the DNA TGCGCCAGCAGGAGCGGGGGGGGACCTCAAGGGGGCTACACCTTC.

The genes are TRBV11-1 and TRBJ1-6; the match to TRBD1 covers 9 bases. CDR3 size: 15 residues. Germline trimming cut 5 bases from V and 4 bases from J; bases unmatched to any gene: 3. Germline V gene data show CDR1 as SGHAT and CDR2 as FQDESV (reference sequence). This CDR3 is CASSTGGAYNSPLHF. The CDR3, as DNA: TGTGCCAGCAGCACAGGGGGCGCGTATAATTCACCCCTCCACTTT. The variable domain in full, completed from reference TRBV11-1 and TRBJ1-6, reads EAEVAQSPRYKITEKSQAVAFWCDPISGHATLYWYRQILGQGPELLVQFQDESVVDDSQLPKDRFSAERLKGVDSTLKIQPAELGDSAMYLCASSTGGAYNSPLHFGNGTRLTVT.

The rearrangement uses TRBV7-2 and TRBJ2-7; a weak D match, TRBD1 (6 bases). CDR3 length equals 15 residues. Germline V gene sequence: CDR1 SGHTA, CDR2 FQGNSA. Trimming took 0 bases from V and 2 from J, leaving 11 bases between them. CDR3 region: CASSLAGGRTYEQYF. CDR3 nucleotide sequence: TGTGCCAGCAGCTTAGCTGGGGGCCGGACCTACGAGCAGTACTTC.

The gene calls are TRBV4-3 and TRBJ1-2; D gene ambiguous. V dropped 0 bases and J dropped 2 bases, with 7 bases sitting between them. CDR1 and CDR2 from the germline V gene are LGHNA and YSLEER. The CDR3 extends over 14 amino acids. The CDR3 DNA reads TGCGCCAGCAGCCAAGATGGAGGGAACTATGGCTACACCTTC. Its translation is CASSQDGGNYGYTF.

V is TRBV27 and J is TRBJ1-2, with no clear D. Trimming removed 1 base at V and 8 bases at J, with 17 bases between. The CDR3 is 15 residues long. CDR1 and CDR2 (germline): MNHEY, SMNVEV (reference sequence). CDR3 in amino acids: CASSLYGGEASGYTF. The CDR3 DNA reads TGTGCCAGCAGTTTATACGGCGGGGAGGCGTCGGGCTACACCTTC.